This T cell receptor (beta chain) was sequenced in a study of graft-versus-host responses after intestinal transplantation. Concerning this clone itself: Its antigen is unknown.

Profiled with immunoSEQ multiplex PCR; TCRdb holds only in-frame clones, not every one. The table lists some 87,000 clones, 85% to 95% of them singletons, with around 1.1% in the top ten. This CDR3 has 14 residues. The germline CDR1 and CDR2 sequences are GTSNPN and SVGIG (reference sequence). The ends lost 3 bases at V and 8 bases at J; junction bases unmatched: 11. This specimen consisted of unstimulated CD8+ T cells sorted from spleen or lymph node cells, obtained before transplant. The TCR was taken from a human donor who was the organ donor for an intestinal transplant. This chain connects TRBV30 to TRBJ1-2; 8 nucleotides match TRBD1. CDR3 bases: TGTGCCTGGAGGTCCCCCGGGACAGGCCAGGGCTACACCTTC. Protein: CAWRSPGTGQGYTF.